A single sample gave rise to the 22 T cell receptor beta chains below, sequenced in a study of post-analysis software for immune sequencing data (dated by TCRdb to 2014 to 2015). Results the study describes overall, beyond this receptor: Significantly higher frequencies in patients than in controls were found for five or six TRBV segments, including TRBV5-6, TRBV5-1 and TRBV20-1.

Library preparation employed PCR. Sequenced on an Illumina HiSeq 2500. Unique molecular identifiers were incorporated into TCR beta cDNA libraries to reduce PCR and sequencing biases. Using fastp trimming at Q25 and MiXCR clonotype assembly, TCRdb reanalyzed the public sequencing data and kept in-frame beta chains. One record per CDR3 amino acid sequence lists the most common genes and DNA. Present in this sample are about 540,000 distinct CDR3 sequences, approximately 31% of which were seen just once. 4.5% to 7.5% of the sample goes to the ten largest clones. For these TCRs, the target antigens are not known. Specimen: blood. These TCRs come from a girl under 18 with multiple sclerosis.

This chain uses TRBV28 with TRBJ2-1, with a possible D match to TRBD2 (5 bases). The CDR3 is 15 amino acids. Germline assignment: CDR1 MDHEN and CDR2 SYDVKM. Trimming removed 7 bases from V and 6 bases from J, with 19 bases in between. CDR3: CASTTSFRGINEQFF. As DNA, the CDR3 is TGTGCCAGCACCACCTCCTTCCGGGGAATCAATGAGCAGTTCTTC.

The chain has TRBV5-1 and TRBJ1-5; TRBD1 aligns across 9 bases. The CDR3 runs to 15 residues. Germline CDR1 is SGHRS and CDR2 is YFSETQ. Unmatched junction bases numbered 5, after V lost 4 bases and J lost 3 bases. The CDR3 sequence: CASSPGTGTNQPQHF. CDR3 coding DNA: TGCGCCAGCAGCCCCGGGACAGGGACCAATCAGCCCCAGCATTTT.

Worth noting for this clonotype: The junction does not match germline at one end; this may be a read error. The rearrangement joins TRBV5-1 to TRBJ1-2; D might be TRBD1 (6 bases). The length of the CDR3 is 13 residues. Germline V gives CDR1 SGHRS, CDR2 YFSETQ. The CDR3: CASSLRGYYGYTF. As DNA, the CDR3 is TGCGCCAGCAGCTTGAGGGGGTACTATGGTTACACCTTC.

The chain has TRBV13 and TRBJ2-4; TRBD2 matches 10 bases. The tail of the sequence fits TRBJ2-5 better, so the J call may be wrong. Germline values: CDR1 PRHDT, CDR2 FYEKMQ (reference sequence). This CDR3 is 14 amino acids long. CDR3 loop: CASSEREGDGTQYF. The CDR3, as DNA: TGTGCCAGCAGCGAGCGGGAGGGGGATGGGACCCAGTACTTC.

This chain uses TRBV12-3 or TRBV12-4 with TRBJ1-2, with D uncertain. CDR3 length: 13 amino acids. V lost 2 bases to trimming and J lost 2 bases, with 6 bases between them. The CDR3 region is CASSLQDNYGYTF. The DNA of the CDR3 is TGTGCCAGCAGTTTACAGGACAACTATGGCTACACCTTC.

This clonotype has more than one count but fewer than ten. J is TRBJ1-2 and V is TRBV24-1, with 8 bases aligning to TRBD1. The CDR3 length is 15 residues. V trimming: 1 base; J trimming: 3 bases; junction bases outside the gene matches: 3. Germline V gives CDR1 KGHDR, CDR2 SFDVKD. CDR3 in amino acids: CATSDLQGEDYGYTF. CDR3 nucleotide sequence: TGTGCCACCAGTGATTTACAGGGGGAGGACTATGGCTACACCTTC.

Only a few counts were recorded for this clonotype. The chain couples TRBV12-5 to TRBJ2-5, with TRBD1 as a possible D gene (6 bases). The CDR3 runs 14 residues. From germline, CDR1 is LGHNT and CDR2 FRNRAP. V gave up 1 base and J gave up 5 bases, with 11 bases separating them. This CDR3 is CASGLDGGRETQYF. CDR3 DNA: TGTGCTAGTGGTTTGGATGGGGGCCGGGAGACCCAGTACTTC.

This clonotype was detected only a few times. This chain connects TRBV5-1 to TRBJ2-2; D unclear. The CDR3 contains 14 residues. Germline V gives CDR1 SGHRS, CDR2 YFSETQ. V shed 2 bases and J shed 0 bases, with 5 bases lying between them. The CDR3 DNA reads as TGCGCCAGCAGCTTCGACACGAACACCGGGGAGCTGTTTTTT. Amino acids: CASSFDTNTGELFF.

This clonotype was detected a few times. The CDR3 DNA reads TGTGCCAGCAGTGGGACAGGGTCGGTGCAACAACAACAAGAGACCCAGTACTTC. The encoded protein is CASSGTGSVQQQQETQYF. This sequence joins TRBV28 and TRBJ2-4; 9 nucleotides line up with TRBD1. With the DNA end fitting TRBJ2-5 better, the J assignment may be wrong. Germline V CDR1 and CDR2: MDHEN, SYDVKM. This CDR3 region has 18 residues.

This clonotype was counted a single time. The genes are TRBV20-1 and TRBJ2-7, with 10 bases that match TRBD1. The V segment lost 0 bases and the J segment 5 bases; nucleotides outside the gene matches: 13. The CDR3 extends over 17 amino acids. Germline lookup yields CDR1 DFQATT and CDR2 SNEGSKA (reference sequence). CDR3 DNA sequence: TGCAGTGCTAGAGATATCATCGGACAGGGGGTTCGAAACGAGCAGTACTTC. It is translated as CSARDIIGQGVRNEQYF.

V and J are TRBV7-2 and TRBJ2-1, with D possibly TRBD1 on 6 matching bases. V was clipped by 4 bases and J by 5 bases, with 12 bases between them. The length of the CDR3 is 14 residues. Germline CDR1 and CDR2: SGHTA and FQGNSA. Here the CDR3 DNA reads TGTGCCAGCAGCTCCTCCCGACAGGACAATGAGCAGTTCTTC. Translated: CASSSSRQDNEQFF.

The CDR3 DNA is TGTGCCAGCAGCAGGGACAGCGAGCAGTTCTTC. This sequence encodes CASSRDSEQFF. The genes are TRBV11-2 and TRBJ2-1; 7 nucleotides match TRBD1. This CDR3 has 11 amino acids. Germline CDR1 and CDR2: SGHAT and FQNNGV. After removal of 5 bases from V and 10 bases from J, the junction contained 2 bases not matched to a gene.

This clonotype was seen a few times. In DNA form, the CDR3 reads TGTGCCAGCAGCTTAGCCGGGCAGAACACAGATACGCAGTATTTT. It translates to CASSLAGQNTDTQYF. The chain joins TRBV7-9 to TRBJ2-3; unclear D gene. Trimming cost V 0 bases and J 2 bases, with 9 bases left between them. This CDR3 has 15 residues. Germline loops: CDR1 SEHNR, CDR2 FQNEAQ (reference sequence).

The V gene is TRBV5-1, the J gene TRBJ2-1, with 10 bases lining up with TRBD2. Trimming removed 4 bases from V and 6 bases from J; junction bases left unmatched: 10. Germline V lookup: CDR1 SGHRS, CDR2 YFSETQ. CDR3 length: 16 amino acids. The CDR3 DNA follows: TGCGCCAGCAGCGTGGTAGCGGGGGGTGAGGGCAATGAGCAGTTCTTC. Translating it yields CASSVVAGGEGNEQFF.

This sequence joins TRBV20-1 and TRBJ2-7; tentative D call: TRBD1 (6 bases). Germline values: CDR1 DFQATT, CDR2 SNEGSKA (reference sequence). V was shortened by 6 bases and J by 10 bases, with 28 bases between the two germline ends. The CDR3 runs 15 residues. The CDR3 is CSALQASQGQEAQYF. In DNA form, the CDR3 reads TGCAGTGCCCTGCAGGCCAGTCAGGGACAAGAGGCCCAGTACTTC.

This clonotype was observed a handful of times. This rearrangement joins TRBV6-5 to TRBJ2-5, with 9 positions matching TRBD1. CDR1 MNHEY and CDR2 SVGAGI come from the germline V gene. The CDR3 is 15 amino acids. After removal of 6 bases from V and 5 bases from J, the junction contained 10 bases not matched to a gene. CDR3 sequence reads: CASSGTGSPQETQYF. DNA of the CDR3: TGTGCCAGCAGCGGGACAGGGAGCCCCCAGGAGACCCAGTACTTC.

This clonotype has only a few counts. V is TRBV6-5 and J is TRBJ2-7; 7 nucleotides match TRBD2. The CDR3 covers 12 residues. Germline V gene lookup returns CDR1 MNHEY and CDR2 SVGAGI. Trimming took 8 bases from V and 2 from J; bases not matched to a gene: 3. CDR3 sequence: CASGGGTYEQYF. In DNA, the CDR3 is TGTGCCAGCGGGGGGGGTACCTACGAGCAGTACTTC.

The chain is built from TRBV25-1 and TRBJ1-1; no firm D call. This CDR3 is built from 14 residues. Germline V gives CDR1 MGHDK, CDR2 SYGVNS. The V and J ends lost 7 bases and 1 base respectively, with 13 bases between them. The CDR3 region is CASKGAGWNTEAFF. DNA for the CDR3: TGTGCCAGCAAAGGAGCAGGTTGGAACACTGAAGCTTTCTTT.

This clonotype was detected once. The V and J genes are TRBV3-1 and TRBJ2-5; 8 bases line up with TRBD1. This CDR3 contains 16 residues. Per the germline V gene, CDR1 is LGHDT and CDR2 is YNNKEL (reference sequence). The trim removed 3 bases at V and 11 bases at J, leaving 17 bases unmatched. The CDR3 DNA reads TGTGCCAGCAGCCACCCACAGGGGGTCGGGTACAATGAGCAGTACTTC. Translation gives CASSHPQGVGYNEQYF.

The rearrangement joins TRBV20-1 to TRBJ2-4; 7 bases align to TRBD2. The V and J ends lost 4 bases and 5 bases, in that order; junction bases with no gene match: 14. CDR1 is DFQATT, CDR2 SNEGSKA, per germline (reference sequence). The CDR3 runs to 16 residues. The CDR3 loop reads CSAIRLGGEAENIQYF. The DNA of the CDR3 is TGCAGTGCTATAAGACTGGGGGGGGAGGCAGAAAACATTCAGTACTTC.

This clonotype was seen only a few times. V usage is TRBV6-5 and J usage is TRBJ2-3; TRBD2 agrees at 8 bases. Germline-derived CDR1 and CDR2 are MNHEY and SVGAGI. V was pared by 6 bases and J by 2 bases, with 4 bases of the junction left unmatched. The CDR3 has 14 residues. Here the CDR3 reads CASSRLANTDTQYF. CDR3 DNA sequence: TGTGCCAGCAGCAGACTAGCGAACACAGATACGCAGTATTTT.

This clonotype was seen more than once but under ten times. The chain is built from TRBV5-6 and TRBJ2-7; D possibly corresponds to TRBD1 (6 bases). Trimming took off 3 bases at V and 4 bases at J, with 14 bases between the two ends. The CDR3 covers 14 residues. The V gene's germline CDR1 is SGHDT and CDR2 YYEEEE. As DNA, the CDR3 is TGTGCCAGCAGCTGGGGGACACGAACTTACGAGCAGTACTTC. Its protein product is CASSWGTRTYEQYF.